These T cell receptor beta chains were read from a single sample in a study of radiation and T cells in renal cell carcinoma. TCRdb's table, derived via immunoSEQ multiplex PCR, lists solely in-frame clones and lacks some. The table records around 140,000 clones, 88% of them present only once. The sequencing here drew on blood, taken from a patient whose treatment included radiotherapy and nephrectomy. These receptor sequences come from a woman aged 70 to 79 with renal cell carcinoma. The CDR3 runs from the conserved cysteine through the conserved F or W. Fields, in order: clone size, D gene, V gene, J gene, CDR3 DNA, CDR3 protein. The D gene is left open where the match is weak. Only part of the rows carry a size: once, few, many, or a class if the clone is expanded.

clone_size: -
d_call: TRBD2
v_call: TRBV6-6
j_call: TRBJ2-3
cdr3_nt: TGTGCCAGCAGTCCTACGCGGGGGAATACGCAGTATTTT
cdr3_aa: CASSPTRGNTQYF

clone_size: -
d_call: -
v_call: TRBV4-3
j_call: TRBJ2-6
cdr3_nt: TGCGCCAGCAGCCAAGATAGCTTACGTGGGGCCAACGTCCTGACTTTC
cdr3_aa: CASSQDSLRGANVLTF

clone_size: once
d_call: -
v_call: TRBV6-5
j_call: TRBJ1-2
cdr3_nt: TGTGCCAGCAGTTACTCCTTCTCGGGGGATGGCTACACCTTC
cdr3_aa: CASSYSFSGDGYTF

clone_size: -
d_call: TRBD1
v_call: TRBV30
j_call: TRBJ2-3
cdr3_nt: TGTGCCTGGAGTGTACGAAGGGAAAAGGGGGCGAGGAGGGATACGCAGTATTTT
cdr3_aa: CAWSVRREKGARRDTQYF

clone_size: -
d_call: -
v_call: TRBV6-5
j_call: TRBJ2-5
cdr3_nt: TGTGCCAGCAGTTTAGGGCAGGTACAGACCCAGTACTTC
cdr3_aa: CASSLGQVQTQYF

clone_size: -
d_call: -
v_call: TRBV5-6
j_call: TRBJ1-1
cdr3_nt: TGTGCCAGCAGCCTGGCGTTCATGAACACTGAAGCTTTCTTT
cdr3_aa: CASSLAFMNTEAFF

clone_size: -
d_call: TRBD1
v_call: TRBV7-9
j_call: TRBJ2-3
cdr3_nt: TGTGCCAGCAGCCGTGGACAGGGAGGCGATACGCAGTATTTT
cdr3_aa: CASSRGQGGDTQYF

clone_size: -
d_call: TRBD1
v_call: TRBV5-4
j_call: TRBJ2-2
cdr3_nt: TGTGCCACGGGACAGGTCAACACCGGGGAGCTGTTTTTT
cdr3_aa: CATGQVNTGELFF

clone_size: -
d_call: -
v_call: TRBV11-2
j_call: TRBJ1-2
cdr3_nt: TGTGCCAGCAGCTATACAGGGAGCGGTGTCTATGGCTACACCTTC
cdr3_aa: CASSYTGSGVYGYTF

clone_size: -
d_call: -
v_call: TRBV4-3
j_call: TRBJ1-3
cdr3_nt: TGCGCCAGCAGCCAGACAGGAGGAAACACCATATATTTT
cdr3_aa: CASSQTGGNTIYF

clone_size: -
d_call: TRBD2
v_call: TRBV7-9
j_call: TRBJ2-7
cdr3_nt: TGTGCCAGCAGTTTTAGCGGGGGGCGGTCGGAGCAGTACTTC
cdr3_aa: CASSFSGGRSEQYF

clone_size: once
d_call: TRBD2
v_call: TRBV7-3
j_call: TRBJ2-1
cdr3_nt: TGTGCCAGCAGCTTACGAGTGAGCGGGGGGATCAATGAGCAGTTCTTC
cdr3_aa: CASSLRVSGGINEQFF

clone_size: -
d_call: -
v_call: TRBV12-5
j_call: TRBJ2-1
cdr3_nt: TGTGCTAGTGGTTTGGCCAGCTCTCGGTCCAATGAGCAGTTCTTC
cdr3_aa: CASGLASSRSNEQFF

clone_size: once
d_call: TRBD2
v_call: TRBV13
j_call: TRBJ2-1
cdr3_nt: TGTGCCAGCAGCTTATGGAAAGTAGCGGGGGTCTCCTACAATGAGCAGTTCTTC
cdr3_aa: CASSLWKVAGVSYNEQFF

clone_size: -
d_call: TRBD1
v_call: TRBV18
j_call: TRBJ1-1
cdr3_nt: TGTGCCAGCTCGGGACAGGGGGATCACACTGAAGCTTTCTTT
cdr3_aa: CASSGQGDHTEAFF

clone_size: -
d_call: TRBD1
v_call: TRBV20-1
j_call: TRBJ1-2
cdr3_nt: TGCAGTGCTGGACAGGCGATACCCTTC
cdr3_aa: CSAGQAIPF

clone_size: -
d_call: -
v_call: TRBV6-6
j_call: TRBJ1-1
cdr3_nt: TGTGCCAGCAGTTACCCCCAGCGGAACACTGAAGCTTTCTTT
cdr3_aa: CASSYPQRNTEAFF

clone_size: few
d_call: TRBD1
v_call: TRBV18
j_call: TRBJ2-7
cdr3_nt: TGTGCCAGCTCACCGCGGACAGGGTACGAGCAGTACTTC
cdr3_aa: CASSPRTGYEQYF

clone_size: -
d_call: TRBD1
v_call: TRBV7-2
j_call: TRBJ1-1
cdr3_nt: TGTGCCAGCAGCCCCCGGAACAGGGGTACTGAAGCTTTCTTT
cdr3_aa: CASSPRNRGTEAFF

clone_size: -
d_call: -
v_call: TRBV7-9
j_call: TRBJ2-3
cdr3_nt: TGTGCCAGCAGCCCCCGACAGAAGAGCACAGATACGCAGTATTTT
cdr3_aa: CASSPRQKSTDTQYF

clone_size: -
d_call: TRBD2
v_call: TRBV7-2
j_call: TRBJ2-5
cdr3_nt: TGTGCCAGCAGACAAGGACTAGCCCAGACCCAGTACTTC
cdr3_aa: CASRQGLAQTQYF

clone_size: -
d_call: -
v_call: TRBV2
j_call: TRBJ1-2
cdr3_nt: TGTGCCAGAAGTAAGGAAAGCTACACCTTC
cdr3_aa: CARSKESYTF

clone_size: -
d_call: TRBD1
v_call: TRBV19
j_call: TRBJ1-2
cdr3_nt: TGTGCCAGTAGACTTCCGGGACAGGGCTATGGCTACACCTTC
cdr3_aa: CASRLPGQGYGYTF

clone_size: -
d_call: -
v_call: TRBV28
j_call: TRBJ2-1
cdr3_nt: TGTGCCAGCAGTATCCACACCAGGGAGGATGAGCAGTTCTTC
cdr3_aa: CASSIHTREDEQFF

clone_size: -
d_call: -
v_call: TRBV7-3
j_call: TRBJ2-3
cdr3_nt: TGTGCCAGCAGCTCCGACCCACGGGGTACGCAGTATTTT
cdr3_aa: CASSSDPRGTQYF

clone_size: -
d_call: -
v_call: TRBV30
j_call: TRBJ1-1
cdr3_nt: TGTGCCCGGACCAGGGAGGTTAGAACTGAAGCTTTCTTT
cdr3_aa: CARTREVRTEAFF